This T cell receptor (beta chain) was found in a study of cytomegalovirus exposure and HLA in healthy donors. CDR1 is SGDLS and CDR2 is YYNGEE in the germline V gene. V lost 5 bases to trimming and J lost 5 bases; unmatched junction nucleotides: 10. This CDR3 comprises 15 residues. PCR employed 60 Vbeta and 13 Jbeta primers. Produced via immunoSEQ multiplex PCR; TCRdb's table is partial and in-frame only. The sample records about 160,000 clones, approximately 78% being singletons. The clonotype comes from a girl aged 2 to 10 in good health and CMV-seropositive. The rearrangement links TRBV9 to TRBJ1-2; 9 bases align to TRBD1. Source material: PBMCs. The CDR3 DNA reads as TGTGCCAGCAGAGGTACCGGGACAGGGATTTATGGCTACACCTTC. Translating it yields CASRGTGTGIYGYTF.